What follows are 26 T cell receptor beta chains derived from one specimen sequenced in a study of T cell clonality in common variable immunodeficiency. Study-level results: Common variable immunodeficiency TCR beta sequences reportedly had fewer deletions and N-nucleotide insertions.

For these TCRs, the target antigens are not known. Using immunoSEQ multiplex PCR, the repertoire was profiled, and TCRdb retains in-frame clones only, with some absent. In total the sample includes under 30,000 clones, none of them seen once. Material for sequencing was peripheral blood mononuclear cells. The receptors were sampled from a human donor with common variable immunodeficiency.

Of note for this clone: The missing CDR3 end, 3 residues past where the read stops, is filled in from the germline J gene. The rearrangement joins TRBV29-1 to TRBJ1-2, with a weak D call TRBD1 (5 bases). The CDR3 covers 15 residues. The germline CDR1 and CDR2 sequences are SQVTM and ANQGSEA. V lost 3 bases and J lost 2, with 16 bases in between. The CDR3 sequence is CSVDSGGGGNYGYTF. The CDR3 DNA, read in part, is TGCAGCGTTGACTCCGGGGGGGGAGGGAACTATGGC.

This clone has just a few counts. The missing CDR3 end, 3 residues past where the read stops, is filled in from the germline J gene. The V gene is TRBV18, the J gene TRBJ2-5; D is undetermined. The CDR3 runs 15 residues. Germline values: CDR1 KGHSH, CDR2 LQKENI. Trimming took 3 bases from V and 0 from J, leaving 11 bases between them. CDR3 DNA (partial): TGTGCCAGCTCACCGGGCAGGCAATACCAAGAGACC. Its translation is CASSPGRQYQET. The full CDR3 is CASSPGRQYQETQYF. The full variable domain, in which reference TRBV18 and TRBJ2-5 provide the parts outside the CDR3, is NAGVMQNPRHLVRRRGQEARLRCSPMKGHSHVYWYRQLPEEGLKFMVYLQKENIIDESGMPKERFSAEFPKEGPSILRIQQVVRGDSAAYFCASSPGRQYQETQYFGPGTRLLVL.

This clone has a count of ten or more. Sequencing ends 3 residues short of the CDR3 end; the germline J gene provides the rest. The gene calls are TRBV20-1 and TRBJ2-5, with 8 bases fitting TRBD2. V gave up 8 bases and J gave up 4 bases; unmatched junction bases: 9. The CDR3 spans 13 residues. From germline, CDR1 is DFQATT and CDR2 SNEGSKA (reference sequence). CDR3 bases read: TGCAGTCCCCGTCTTAGCGGGGTAGAGACC. This gives the protein CSPRLSGVET. The entire CDR3 protein reads CSPRLSGVETQYF.

This clone was counted at least ten times. The read terminates 3 residues ahead of where the CDR3 ends, so the germline J gene completes it. J is TRBJ2-3 and V is TRBV7-9, with 8 bases lining up with TRBD1. The CDR3 loop spans 15 amino acids. The J segment lost 3 bases and the V segment lost 5 bases, leaving 7 bases of the junction unmatched. Germline V gives CDR1 SEHNR, CDR2 FQNEAQ (reference sequence). The chain's CDR3 is CASSRRQGMTDTQYF. The sequenced part of the CDR3 DNA is TGTGCCAGCAGCCGTCGACAGGGGATGACAGATACG.

By share, this clone counts as medium-sized. The missing CDR3 end, 3 residues past where the read stops, is filled in from the germline J gene. The chain links TRBV7-2 to TRBJ1-3; TRBD1 aligns across 7 bases. Germline values: CDR1 SGHTA, CDR2 FQGNSA. Germline trimming cut 5 bases from V and 8 bases from J; bases unmatched to any gene: 9. This CDR3 is built from 14 residues. The covered CDR3 bases are TGTGCCAGCAGCGCACGGACAGGACACGACACC. Protein: CASSARTGHDT. The whole CDR3 protein is CASSARTGHDTIYF. Variable domain in full (rest from reference TRBV7-2 and TRBJ1-3): GAGVSQSPSNKVTEKGKDVELRCDPISGHTALYWYRQSLGQGLEFLIYFQGNSAPDKSGLPSDRFSAERTGGSVSTLTIQRTQQEDSAVYLCASSARTGHDTIYFGEGSWLTVV.

This clone was seen at least ten times. The read ends 3 residues shy of where the CDR3 ends; the end is completed using the germline J gene. The gene calls are TRBV20-1 and TRBJ2-2; 8 bases agree with TRBD2. The CDR3 has 14 amino acids. Trimming took 2 bases from V and 7 from J; bases not matched to a gene: 6. The germline V gene has CDR1 DFQATT and CDR2 SNEGSKA (reference sequence). The chain's CDR3 is CSARSGLVSGELFF. The covered CDR3 bases are TGCAGTGCTAGATCGGGACTAGTCAGCGGGGAG.

This clone was picked up a small number of times. At one of its ends the junction is not consistent with the germline gene, which may arise from a read error. The CDR3 end falls 3 residues outside the read, so it is completed with the germline J gene. The rearrangement links TRBV2 to TRBJ2-1, with TRBD2 identical over 9 bases. Germline assignment: CDR1 SNHLY and CDR2 FYNNEI. This CDR3 is 16 amino acids long. Partial CDR3 DNA: TGTGCCAGCAGAGAAGGATCCGGGACTAGCCTATATGAG. Translating gives CASREGSGTSLYE. The CDR3 as a whole reads CASREGSGTSLYEQFF.

This clone came up a few times. The read falls 3 residues short of the CDR3 end, and the missing part is taken from the germline J gene. The rearrangement joins TRBV18 to TRBJ2-7; D perhaps matches TRBD2 (5 bases). Germline V gene lookup returns CDR1 KGHSH and CDR2 LQKENI. Trimming took 1 base from V and 6 from J, leaving 13 bases between them. This CDR3 has 14 residues. The CDR3 bases that were read are TGTGCCAGCTCACCACTGGGAGCGGACGGCGAG. Amino acid sequence: CASSPLGADGE. The CDR3 in full is CASSPLGADGEQYF.

This clone was detected a few times. From the germline J gene comes the end of the CDR3, since the read stops 3 residues before it. The V gene is TRBV19, the J gene TRBJ1-1, with a weak D call TRBD1 (6 bases). The CDR3 consists of 14 residues. Germline V gene sequence: CDR1 LNHDA, CDR2 SQIVND (reference sequence). The ends were cut back, 5 bases at V and 0 bases at J, with 10 bases in the middle. CDR3 bases read: TGTGCCAGTAGTGTTACAGGGATGAACACTGAA. Its translation: CASSVTGMNTE. The full-length CDR3 reads as CASSVTGMNTEAFF.

This clone has more than one count but fewer than ten. Read sequence stops 3 residues before the CDR3 end, and the germline J gene provides the missing end. The chain combines TRBV6-1 with TRBJ2-7; 11 nucleotides agree with TRBD2. Germline CDR1 reads MNHNS; CDR2 reads SASEGT. The CDR3 contains 14 residues. Unmatched junction bases numbered 3, after V lost 2 bases and J lost 6 bases. CDR3 DNA, as far as it was read: TGTGCCAGCAGTGAACTTCTAGCGGGAGGCGAG. The encoded protein is CASSELLAGGE. The CDR3 in full is CASSELLAGGEQYF.

This clone was counted between two and nine times. The missing CDR3 end, 3 residues past where the read stops, is filled in from the germline J gene. The rearrangement joins TRBV30 to TRBJ2-7, with 11 positions matching TRBD2. The germline V gene encodes CDR1 GTSNPN and CDR2 SVGIG (reference sequence). The CDR3 is made up of 15 amino acids. Trimming at V came to 2 bases and at J to 3 bases, leaving 6 bases not matched to a gene. Partial CDR3 DNA: TGTGCCTGGAGTAATGGACTAGCGGGCCGCTACGAG. This sequence encodes CAWSNGLAGRYE. The CDR3 as a whole reads CAWSNGLAGRYEQYF.

In this sample, this clone turned up a few times. Sequencing ends 3 residues short of the CDR3 end; the germline J gene provides the rest. The V gene is TRBV7-6, the J gene TRBJ1-2, with D possibly TRBD1 on 5 matching bases. Germline V gene lookup returns CDR1 SGHVS and CDR2 FNYEAQ. With 5 bases removed from V and 4 bases from J, the gap between germline ends came to 14 bases. The CDR3 loop spans 14 amino acids. The CDR3 bases that were read are TGTGCCAGCAGCCTGACCAGGGATGGCTATGGC. It specifies CASSLTRDGYG. The entire CDR3 protein is CASSLTRDGYGYTF.

This clone showed up just a few times. The CDR3 end is not reached by the read, which stops 3 residues before it; the germline J gene fills it in. V and J are TRBV7-2 and TRBJ2-5; a possible D gene is TRBD2 (6 bases). V lost 5 bases and J lost 5, with 15 bases in between. The germline V gene has CDR1 SGHTA and CDR2 FQGNSA. This CDR3 is 14 amino acids long. The covered CDR3 bases are TGTGCCAGCAGCCCCCAGGGCGCGGGGGAGACC. Its translation: CASSPQGAGET. The full CDR3 is CASSPQGAGETQYF.

This clone was counted at least ten times. The CDR3 end falls 3 residues outside the read, so it is completed with the germline J gene. The gene calls are TRBV7-9 and TRBJ2-1; a possible D gene is TRBD2 (5 bases). Germline V CDR1 and CDR2: SEHNR, FQNEAQ (reference sequence). Trimming shortened V by 5 bases and J by 6 bases, and 11 bases separated the two germline ends. The CDR3 covers 13 residues. The CDR3 reads CASSPRLSNEQFF. The DNA read from the CDR3 is TGTGCCAGCAGCCCCCGACTAAGCAATGAG.

This clone showed up many times. The read ends 3 residues early relative to the CDR3; the germline J gene fills the gap. This chain uses TRBV10-3 with TRBJ2-1, with D perhaps matching TRBD2 (5 bases). V lost 3 bases and J lost 0, with 9 bases in between. This CDR3 comprises 15 residues. Per germline, CDR1 ENHRY and CDR2 SYGVKD. CDR3 amino acids: CAISDSVTSYNEQFF. CDR3 bases read: TGTGCCATCAGTGATAGCGTAACCTCCTACAATGAG.

This clone was seen many times. The read stops 3 residues short of the end of the CDR3; the missing end is completed from the germline J gene. The V and J genes are TRBV20-1 and TRBJ2-5; 10 bases fit TRBD2. Germline-derived CDR1 and CDR2 are DFQATT and SNEGSKA (reference sequence). The CDR3 runs 15 residues. Trimming took 3 bases from V and 2 from J; bases not matched to a gene: 6. CDR3 sequence reads: CSARILAGLQETQYF. The sequenced CDR3 bases are TGCAGTGCTAGGATACTAGCGGGATTACAAGAGACC.

This clone was detected ten times or more. The read stops 3 residues short of the end of the CDR3; the missing end is completed from the germline J gene. V gene TRBV13 combines with J gene TRBJ2-7; 9 positions agree with TRBD2. The CDR3 totals 16 residues. Germline V CDR1 and CDR2: PRHDT, FYEKMQ (reference sequence). Germline trimming cut 4 bases from V and 3 bases from J; bases unmatched to any gene: 10. The DNA read from the CDR3 is TGTGCCAGCAGCTCCCTCGGGCTAGCGGGAAGCTACGAG. This translates into CASSSLGLAGSYE. The CDR3 in full is CASSSLGLAGSYEQYF.

This clone was counted many times. The CDR3 loop is CASNGDRGNEAFF. Partial CDR3 DNA: TGTGCCAGTAACGGGGACAGGGGTAATGAA. The chain joins TRBV19 to TRBJ1-1; 10 bases map to TRBD1. From the germline J gene comes the end of the CDR3, since the read stops 3 residues before it. CDR3 size: 13 residues. V shed 7 bases, J shed 7 bases, and the junction held 6 bases outside the gene matches. The germline gives CDR1 LNHDA, CDR2 SQIVND (reference sequence).

This clone showed up just a few times. Read data end 3 residues before the CDR3 end; the end is taken from the germline J gene. The chain is built from TRBV7-2 and TRBJ1-5, with no clear D. Trimming left V 2 bases short and J 3 bases short, with 5 bases between. The germline V gene encodes CDR1 SGHTA and CDR2 FQGNSA. This CDR3 has 13 amino acids. The DNA read from the CDR3 is TGTGCCAGCAGCTTAAGGGCCAATCAGCCC. It translates to CASSLRANQP. The whole CDR3 is CASSLRANQPQHF. The full variable domain, its missing parts supplied by reference TRBV7-2 and TRBJ1-5, is GAGVSQSPSNKVTEKGKDVELRCDPISGHTALYWYRQSLGQGLEFLIYFQGNSAPDKSGLPSDRFSAERTGGSVSTLTIQRTQQEDSAVYLCASSLRANQPQHFGDGTRLSIL.

This clone was observed many times. The read finishes 3 residues shy of the CDR3 end, and the germline J gene is used to complete it. This sequence joins TRBV20-1 and TRBJ2-5; 11 positions agree with TRBD2. CDR3 length equals 16 residues. Trimming took 3 bases from V and 4 from J; bases not matched to a gene: 10. CDR1 DFQATT and CDR2 SNEGSKA come from the germline V gene (reference sequence). CDR3 sequence: CSASVLAGGTGETQYF. Partial CDR3 DNA: TGCAGTGCTAGTGTTCTAGCGGGAGGTACAGGAGAGACC.

At least ten counts were recorded for this clone. With the read ending 3 residues before the CDR3 end, the germline J gene is used to fill in that end. The chain is built from TRBV18 and TRBJ1-6, with D perhaps matching TRBD1 (6 bases). Per the germline V gene, CDR1 is KGHSH and CDR2 is LQKENI. V gave up 1 base and J gave up 6 bases, with 13 bases separating them. The CDR3 is 16 amino acids. The CDR3 bases that were read are TGTGCCAGCTCACCACTGACAGGCCGCGGTAATTCACCC. It translates to CASSPLTGRGNSP. The CDR3 in its entirety is CASSPLTGRGNSPLHF.

As regards this clone: The sequence runs out 3 residues before the end of the CDR3; the remainder is reconstructed from the germline J gene. The chain employs TRBV19 and TRBJ1-2; 8 positions match TRBD1. The CDR3 consists of 14 residues. Germline CDR1 and CDR2: LNHDA and SQIVND (reference sequence). V gave up 6 bases and J gave up 0 bases; unmatched junction bases: 3. Partial CDR3 DNA: TGTGCCAGTAGCGTACAGGGGGCTAACTATGGC. Encoded protein: CASSVQGANYG. The CDR3 reads in full as CASSVQGANYGYTF.

This clone was observed at least ten times. From the germline J gene comes the end of the CDR3, since the read stops 3 residues before it. The genes are TRBV2 and TRBJ2-4; no firm D call. V was shortened by 5 bases and J by 0 bases, with 8 bases between the two germline ends. Germline-derived CDR1 and CDR2 are SNHLY and FYNNEI. The CDR3 contains 14 residues. The part of the CDR3 DNA that was read is TGTGCCAGCAGTAACCCAGTAGCCAAAAACATT. This sequence encodes CASSNPVAKNI. The whole CDR3 sequence is CASSNPVAKNIQYF.

A few counts support this clone. The CDR3 end is not reached by the read, which stops 3 residues before it; the germline J gene fills it in. J is TRBJ2-5 and V is TRBV2; 7 bases agree with TRBD2. CDR1 is SNHLY and CDR2 is FYNNEI in the germline V gene. After removal of 5 bases from V and 2 bases from J, the junction contained 5 bases not matched to a gene. The CDR3 runs to 14 residues. The CDR3 bases that were read are TGTGCCAGCAGTCCGGGACTATCACAAGAGACC. Its translation: CASSPGLSQET. Given in full, the CDR3 is CASSPGLSQETQYF.

This clone was detected many times. The sequence runs out 3 residues before the end of the CDR3; the remainder is reconstructed from the germline J gene. The gene calls are TRBV14 and TRBJ2-3; TRBD2 matches at 9 bases. Per germline, CDR1 SGHDN and CDR2 FVKESK. The junction had 13 bases not matched to a gene; V was cut back by 4 bases and J by 8 bases. This CDR3 region has 16 residues. CDR3 residues: CASSPSGGGARSTQYF. Partial CDR3 DNA: TGTGCCAGCAGCCCGTCGGGCGGGGGGGCAAGGAGTACG.

This clone was observed a handful of times. Read coverage stops 3 residues before the CDR3 terminus; the germline J gene supplies the remainder. J is TRBJ2-5 and V is TRBV5-6, with D perhaps matching TRBD1 (5 bases). V lost 2 bases and J 4 bases, leaving 15 bases between the germline ends. This CDR3 region has 15 residues. CDR1 and CDR2 from the germline V gene are SGHDT and YYEEEE. The CDR3 reads CASSFGAVGIETQYF. CDR3 DNA (partial): TGTGCCAGCAGCTTTGGGGCCGTGGGGATAGAGACC.